These 11 T cell receptor beta chains originate from one sample sequenced in a study of T cell responses to AZD1222 COVID-19 vaccine. Sequenced by immunoSEQ multiplex PCR; TCRdb stores in-frame clones only, minus some. The sample includes 130,000 to 150,000 clones, more than 85% of them seen just once. The specimen was peripheral blood, collected on day 0 of AZD1222 vaccination. The receptors derive from an adult in good health.

The chain has TRBV18 and TRBJ1-1, with 8 bases lining up with TRBD1. The ends lost 6 bases at V and 3 bases at J; junction bases unmatched: 3. The CDR3 runs 13 residues. Looked up from germline, CDR1 is KGHSH and CDR2 is LQKENI. The CDR3 loop is CASSPTGDTEAFF. The CDR3 region has the DNA TGTGCCAGCTCTCCGACAGGGGACACTGAAGCTTTCTTT.

The genes are TRBV15 and TRBJ2-5, with D perhaps matching TRBD2 (6 bases). Germline values: CDR1 LNHNV, CDR2 YYDKDF (reference sequence). This CDR3 spans 14 amino acids. V was shortened by 5 bases and J by 2 bases, with 12 bases between the two germline ends. CDR3 nucleotides: TGTGCCACCAGCGGCTGGGGACTGCAAGAGACCCAGTACTTC. Residues: CATSGWGLQETQYF.

The chain is built from TRBV2 and TRBJ2-7; D is uncertain. V dropped 4 bases and J dropped 3 bases, with 10 bases sitting between them. There are 13 residues in the CDR3. CDR1 and CDR2 from the germline V gene are SNHLY and FYNNEI. The CDR3 protein is CASSVRPVYEQYF. CDR3 DNA: TGTGCCAGCAGTGTTCGACCGGTCTACGAGCAGTACTTC.

V is TRBV12-3 or TRBV12-4 and J is TRBJ1-1; D is possibly TRBD1 (6 bases). This CDR3 region has 13 residues. V lost 4 bases and J 5 bases, leaving 11 bases between the germline ends. The CDR3 nucleotides are TGTGCCAGCAGTTCTGAGACAGGTACTGAAGCTTTCTTT. It translates to CASSSETGTEAFF.

The chain links TRBV9 to TRBJ1-3; maybe TRBD1 (6 bases). The germline CDR1 and CDR2 sequences are SGDLS and YYNGEE. V was clipped by 0 bases and J by 0 bases, with 13 bases between them. The CDR3 has 17 amino acids. The DNA for the CDR3 is TGTGCCAGCAGCGTAGAGGGGGACATCTACTCTGGAAACACCATATATTTT. Protein product: CASSVEGDIYSGNTIYF.

The chain is built from TRBV11-3 and TRBJ2-5; tentatively, D is TRBD1 (5 bases). With 5 bases removed from V and 3 bases from J, the gap between germline ends came to 16 bases. Germline assignment: CDR1 SGHNT and CDR2 YENEEA. The CDR3 runs 15 residues. DNA for the CDR3: TGTGCCAGCAGCCCGACAGCGAGAATTAAAGAGACCCAGTACTTC. Translated, it gives CASSPTARIKETQYF.

The V and J genes are TRBV23-1 and TRBJ1-1; D possibly corresponds to TRBD1 (5 bases). TRBV23-1 is sorted into the ORF group, with uncertain function. Trimming left V 3 bases short and J 3 bases short, with 14 bases between. The CDR3 is 15 amino acids. The CDR3 region has the DNA TGCGCCAGCAGTCAGAGGAGGGGCGGGTACACTGAAGCTTTCTTT. Its translation is CASSQRRGGYTEAFF.

V gene TRBV5-4 combines with J gene TRBJ2-5, with a tentative D call TRBD2 (7 bases). The germline CDR1 and CDR2 sequences are SGHNT and YYREEE (reference sequence). Trimming shortened V by 2 bases and J by 5 bases, and 13 bases separated the two germline ends. The CDR3 has 14 amino acids. CDR3 sequence: CASSFWGGTETQYF. CDR3 coding DNA: TGTGCCAGCAGCTTTTGGGGGGGCACGGAGACCCAGTACTTC.

The rearrangement uses TRBV21-1 and TRBJ1-6. TRBV21-1 is listed as a pseudogene. The CDR3 totals 14 residues. The CDR3 here is CASSKARRGSPLHF. The CDR3, as DNA: TGTGCCAGCAGCAAAGCTAGGAGAGGCTCACCCCTCCACTTT.

The V and J genes are TRBV30 and TRBJ1-2; D unclear. The CDR3 is 14 amino acids. Trimming cost V 2 bases and J 7 bases, with 17 bases left between them. CDR1 and CDR2 from the germline V gene are GTSNPN and SVGIG (reference sequence). CDR3 loop: CAWSHASGRIGYTF. As DNA, the CDR3 is TGTGCCTGGAGTCATGCTTCGGGGAGAATTGGCTACACCTTC.

About this clone itself: Other DNA sequences in this sample translate to the same CDR3. The rearrangement links TRBV5-1 to TRBJ2-5; D not resolved. This CDR3 has 11 amino acids. Germline V gene sequence: CDR1 SGHRS, CDR2 YFSETQ. Trimming took off 0 bases at V and 3 bases at J, with 0 bases between the two ends. CDR3 coding DNA: TGCGCCAGCAGCTTGGAAGAGACCCAGTACTTC. Amino acids: CASSLEETQYF.